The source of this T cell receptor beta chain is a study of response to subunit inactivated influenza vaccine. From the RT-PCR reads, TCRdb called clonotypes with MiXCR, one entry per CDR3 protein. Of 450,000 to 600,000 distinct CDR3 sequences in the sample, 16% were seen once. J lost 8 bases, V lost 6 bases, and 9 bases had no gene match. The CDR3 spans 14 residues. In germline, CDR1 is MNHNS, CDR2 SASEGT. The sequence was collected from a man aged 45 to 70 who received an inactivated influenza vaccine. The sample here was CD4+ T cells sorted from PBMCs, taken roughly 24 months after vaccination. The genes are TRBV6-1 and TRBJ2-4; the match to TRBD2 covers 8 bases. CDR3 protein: CASSRLAGGDIQYF. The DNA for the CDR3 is TGTGCCAGCAGCCGGCTCGCGGGAGGTGACATTCAGTACTTC.